The rows below give T cell receptor beta chains drawn from one sample of a study of technical replicates of blood from a few donors. TCRdb's copy holds only in-frame clones and misses some; the assay was immunoSEQ multiplex PCR. The sample holds 80,000 to 100,000 clones, roughly 96% seen once. Material for sequencing was T cells isolated from PBMCs. These receptors were collected from a human donor in good health. The CDR3 runs from the conserved cysteine through the conserved F or W. D genes are given only for firm matches. Clone size is stated in some rows and not others, as once, few, many or a class when expanded.

d_call: TRBD1; clone_size: NA; j_call: TRBJ1-5; v_call: TRBV9; cdr3_nt: TGTGCCAGCAGTCGGGGGGGACAGGGGGCAGGACAGCCCCAGCATTTT; cdr3_aa: CASSRGGQGAGQPQHF
d_call: TRBD1; clone_size: NA; j_call: TRBJ2-2; v_call: TRBV30; cdr3_nt: TGTGCCTGGAGTGAACAGGGGTTCGGGGAGCTGTTTTTT; cdr3_aa: CAWSEQGFGELFF
d_call: NA; clone_size: NA; j_call: TRBJ2-7; v_call: TRBV5-1; cdr3_nt: TGCGCCAGCAGCTTGGCCGCAGGCTACGAGCAGTACTTC; cdr3_aa: CASSLAAGYEQYF
d_call: NA; clone_size: NA; j_call: TRBJ2-5; v_call: TRBV13; cdr3_nt: TGTGCCAGCAGCCCCAGTTTACCACAAGAGACCCAGTACTTC; cdr3_aa: CASSPSLPQETQYF
d_call: NA; clone_size: NA; j_call: TRBJ2-4; v_call: TRBV7-9; cdr3_nt: TGTGCCAGCAGCCAAGACAGCTCCAAAAACATTCAGTACTTC; cdr3_aa: CASSQDSSKNIQYF
d_call: NA; clone_size: NA; j_call: TRBJ2-2; v_call: TRBV5-4; cdr3_nt: TGTGCCAGCAGCTGGACTGCGAACACCGGGGAGCTGTTTTTT; cdr3_aa: CASSWTANTGELFF
d_call: NA; clone_size: NA; j_call: TRBJ1-1; v_call: TRBV27; cdr3_nt: TGTGCCAGCACCCAAAGAGGAAGGTCCAGGAACACTGAAGCTTTCTTT; cdr3_aa: CASTQRGRSRNTEAFF
d_call: TRBD2; clone_size: NA; j_call: TRBJ2-3; v_call: TRBV10-1; cdr3_nt: TGCGCCAGCAGGGCTAGCGGAACAGATACGCAGTATTTT; cdr3_aa: CASRASGTDTQYF
d_call: TRBD2; clone_size: NA; j_call: TRBJ2-7; v_call: TRBV7-6; cdr3_nt: TGTGCCAGCAGCGCGCCACTAGCGGGAAGGCCCGAGCAGTACTTC; cdr3_aa: CASSAPLAGRPEQYF
d_call: NA; clone_size: once; j_call: TRBJ2-7; v_call: TRBV7-2; cdr3_nt: TGTGCCAGCAGCTTAGCCGGGACTGGGGCCTACGAGCAGTACTTC; cdr3_aa: CASSLAGTGAYEQYF
d_call: TRBD1; clone_size: NA; j_call: TRBJ1-2; v_call: TRBV27; cdr3_nt: TGTGCCAGCAGTTCCCGGACAGGCTATGGCTACACCTTC; cdr3_aa: CASSSRTGYGYTF
d_call: NA; clone_size: NA; j_call: TRBJ2-3; v_call: TRBV29-1; cdr3_nt: TGCAGCGCACGGGGAAGACTCACAGATACGCAGTATTTT; cdr3_aa: CSARGRLTDTQYF
d_call: NA; clone_size: NA; j_call: TRBJ2-5; v_call: TRBV25-1; cdr3_nt: TGTGCCAGCAGTGCTCAAGAGACCCAGTACTTC; cdr3_aa: CASSAQETQYF
d_call: NA; clone_size: NA; j_call: TRBJ2-5; v_call: TRBV7-6; cdr3_nt: TGTGCCAGCAGCTTAGCGACAGCCTACCAAGAGACCCAGTACTTC; cdr3_aa: CASSLATAYQETQYF
d_call: NA; clone_size: NA; j_call: TRBJ2-6; v_call: TRBV7-3; cdr3_nt: TGTGCCAGCAGCTTCTCTCAGACAGTCTCCGCCTCTGGGGCCAACGTCCTGACTTTC; cdr3_aa: CASSFSQTVSASGANVLTF
d_call: TRBD2; clone_size: NA; j_call: TRBJ2-7; v_call: TRBV10-2; cdr3_nt: TGCGCCAGCTCCGGGACTACCTACGAGCAGTACTTC; cdr3_aa: CASSGTTYEQYF
d_call: NA; clone_size: NA; j_call: TRBJ1-2; v_call: TRBV6-1; cdr3_nt: TGTGCCAGCAACCCCGGACAGAGCCTCTATGGCTACACCTTC; cdr3_aa: CASNPGQSLYGYTF
d_call: TRBD1; clone_size: NA; j_call: TRBJ1-1; v_call: TRBV7-3; cdr3_nt: TGTGCCAGCAGTACAGGGGAAAACACTGAAGCTTTCTTT; cdr3_aa: CASSTGENTEAFF
d_call: NA; clone_size: NA; j_call: TRBJ1-3; v_call: TRBV6-5; cdr3_nt: TGTGCCAGCACCAAGTATGAGGGAGGCGGAAACACCATATATTTT; cdr3_aa: CASTKYEGGGNTIYF
d_call: NA; clone_size: NA; j_call: TRBJ1-4; v_call: TRBV5-4; cdr3_nt: TGTGCCAGCAGGAACCGGGAGGTGGGTGAAAAACTGTTTTTT; cdr3_aa: CASRNREVGEKLFF
d_call: TRBD1; clone_size: NA; j_call: TRBJ1-2; v_call: TRBV28; cdr3_nt: TGTGCCAGCAGTTTAACCGGGACAGGAGCGTGGGGCTACACCTTC; cdr3_aa: CASSLTGTGAWGYTF
d_call: NA; clone_size: NA; j_call: TRBJ2-5; v_call: TRBV5-1; cdr3_nt: TGCGCCAGCAGCTTGCTCAGGGACCAAGAGACCCAGTACTTC; cdr3_aa: CASSLLRDQETQYF
d_call: TRBD2; clone_size: NA; j_call: TRBJ2-1; v_call: TRBV4-1; cdr3_nt: TGCGCCAGCACCTCTTACCCTAGCGGCTTTTACAATGAGCAGTTCTTC; cdr3_aa: CASTSYPSGFYNEQFF
d_call: NA; clone_size: NA; j_call: TRBJ1-1; v_call: TRBV28; cdr3_nt: TGTGCCAGCAAAAGGGGGAGTAGCACTGAAGCTTTCTTT; cdr3_aa: CASKRGSSTEAFF
d_call: TRBD1; clone_size: NA; j_call: TRBJ2-7; v_call: TRBV19; cdr3_nt: TGTGCCAGTAGCGTGACAGGGGAAAGCTACGAGCAGTACTTC; cdr3_aa: CASSVTGESYEQYF
d_call: NA; clone_size: NA; j_call: TRBJ1-5; v_call: TRBV19; cdr3_nt: TGTGCCAGTAGTATAGATCCCCTTATAGCCGGGATCCACAATCAGCCCCAGCATTTT; cdr3_aa: CASSIDPLIAGIHNQPQHF
d_call: NA; clone_size: NA; j_call: TRBJ2-2; v_call: TRBV25-1; cdr3_nt: TGTGCCAGCAGTCCTTCCAGAAACGGGGAGCTGTTTTTT; cdr3_aa: CASSPSRNGELFF
d_call: TRBD1; clone_size: NA; j_call: TRBJ2-5; v_call: TRBV5-6; cdr3_nt: TGTGCCAGCACCTCGTCGAGACAGGGGCTAAGTCGCCGGGAGACCCAGTACTTC; cdr3_aa: CASTSSRQGLSRRETQYF
d_call: NA; clone_size: NA; j_call: TRBJ2-7; v_call: TRBV9; cdr3_nt: TGTGCCAGCAGCGTAGACGGGAACGAGCAGTACTTC; cdr3_aa: CASSVDGNEQYF
d_call: NA; clone_size: NA; j_call: TRBJ1-1; v_call: TRBV5-1; cdr3_nt: TGCGCCAGCAGCTTGGCACAGGGTCAGCAAGCTTTCTTT; cdr3_aa: CASSLAQGQQAFF
d_call: NA; clone_size: NA; j_call: TRBJ2-1; v_call: TRBV4-2; cdr3_nt: TGTGCCAGCAGCCAAGAGGGAGAACGGGGAAAGGGTGAGCAGTTCTTC; cdr3_aa: CASSQEGERGKGEQFF
d_call: NA; clone_size: NA; j_call: TRBJ2-4; v_call: TRBV21-1; cdr3_nt: TGTGCCAACTCGACAGGGTGGGACATTCAGTACTTC; cdr3_aa: CANSTGWDIQYF
d_call: TRBD2; clone_size: NA; j_call: TRBJ2-7; v_call: TRBV2; cdr3_nt: TGTGCCAGCAGAGGACTAGCCTCGTCCTACGAGCAGTACTTC; cdr3_aa: CASRGLASSYEQYF
d_call: NA; clone_size: NA; j_call: TRBJ2-1; v_call: TRBV7-3; cdr3_nt: TGTGCCAGCAGCTTATACGACTACCACCCTTACAATGAGCAGTTCTTC; cdr3_aa: CASSLYDYHPYNEQFF
d_call: NA; clone_size: once; j_call: TRBJ2-1; v_call: TRBV30; cdr3_nt: TGTGCCTGGAGTGTACTAGAGAACAATGAGCAGTTCTTC; cdr3_aa: CAWSVLENNEQFF
d_call: NA; clone_size: few; j_call: TRBJ2-5; v_call: TRBV5-6; cdr3_nt: TGTGCCAGCAGCTTGATTCAAGAGCGGTATGAGACCCAGTACTTC; cdr3_aa: CASSLIQERYETQYF
d_call: NA; clone_size: NA; j_call: TRBJ1-1; v_call: TRBV27; cdr3_nt: TGTGCCAGCAGTTTAGGAGGGAACACTGAAGCTTTCTTT; cdr3_aa: CASSLGGNTEAFF
d_call: NA; clone_size: NA; j_call: TRBJ1-4; v_call: TRBV2; cdr3_nt: TGTGCCAGCAGTTCCCTCCAGGGTGCAACTAATGAAAAACTGTTTTTT; cdr3_aa: CASSSLQGATNEKLFF
d_call: TRBD1; clone_size: NA; j_call: TRBJ2-2; v_call: TRBV5-1; cdr3_nt: TGCGCCAGCGGGGCGGGACAGGGAGCCGGGGAGCTGTTTTTT; cdr3_aa: CASGAGQGAGELFF
d_call: TRBD2; clone_size: NA; j_call: TRBJ2-1; v_call: TRBV7-2; cdr3_nt: TGTGCCAGCAGCTTACTCCCGATTAGCGGGAGCAACAATGAGCAGTTCTTC; cdr3_aa: CASSLLPISGSNNEQFF
d_call: NA; clone_size: NA; j_call: TRBJ1-2; v_call: TRBV28; cdr3_nt: TGTGCCAGCAGTTTAATTATAGGACAGCGAGCCCCTTATGGCTACACCTTC; cdr3_aa: CASSLIIGQRAPYGYTF
d_call: NA; clone_size: NA; j_call: TRBJ2-7; v_call: TRBV6-1; cdr3_nt: TGTGCCAGCCGGGACCAGGGGTGGTACGAGCAGTACTTC; cdr3_aa: CASRDQGWYEQYF
d_call: NA; clone_size: NA; j_call: TRBJ2-7; v_call: TRBV7-9; cdr3_nt: TGTGCCAGCAGCCCGAGTGGGGCGCCGTCCTACGAGCAGTACTTC; cdr3_aa: CASSPSGAPSYEQYF
d_call: TRBD1; clone_size: NA; j_call: TRBJ1-3; v_call: TRBV6-5; cdr3_nt: TGTGCCAGCAGTTACGGGCAGGGGGCCTCTGGAAACACCATATATTTT; cdr3_aa: CASSYGQGASGNTIYF
d_call: TRBD2; clone_size: NA; j_call: TRBJ2-1; v_call: TRBV19; cdr3_nt: TGTGCCAGTAGCATAGGACTAGCCTATGAGCAGTTCTTC; cdr3_aa: CASSIGLAYEQFF
d_call: NA; clone_size: NA; j_call: TRBJ2-1; v_call: TRBV5-6; cdr3_nt: TGTGCCAGCAGCTTGTTCTATGAGCAGTTCTTC; cdr3_aa: CASSLFYEQFF
d_call: NA; clone_size: NA; j_call: TRBJ2-5; v_call: TRBV29-1; cdr3_nt: TGCAGCGTTGCTGAGGGCGGAGAGACCCAGTACTTC; cdr3_aa: CSVAEGGETQYF
d_call: NA; clone_size: NA; j_call: TRBJ2-3; v_call: TRBV7-2; cdr3_nt: TGTGCCAGCAGCTTACCGTTTTCGGTAACAGATACGCAGTATTTT; cdr3_aa: CASSLPFSVTDTQYF
d_call: TRBD1; clone_size: NA; j_call: TRBJ2-7; v_call: TRBV9; cdr3_nt: TGTGCCAGCAGCCCGCCGGGACAGAACTACGAGCAGTACTTC; cdr3_aa: CASSPPGQNYEQYF
d_call: NA; clone_size: NA; j_call: TRBJ2-1; v_call: TRBV27; cdr3_nt: TGTGCCAGCAGTTGGGGGACTCAGCAGTTCTTC; cdr3_aa: CASSWGTQQFF
d_call: NA; clone_size: NA; j_call: TRBJ2-7; v_call: TRBV6-5; cdr3_nt: TGTGCCAGCAGTCAAAGGGGCGAGCAGTACTTC; cdr3_aa: CASSQRGEQYF
d_call: NA; clone_size: NA; j_call: TRBJ1-2; v_call: TRBV28; cdr3_nt: TGTGCCAGCAGTTTAATCGGGGATCGTGGCTACACCTTC; cdr3_aa: CASSLIGDRGYTF
d_call: NA; clone_size: NA; j_call: TRBJ2-7; v_call: TRBV11-2; cdr3_nt: TGTGCCAGCAGCTTTTCAGCCGACTCCGCCTACGAGCAGTACTTC; cdr3_aa: CASSFSADSAYEQYF
d_call: NA; clone_size: NA; j_call: TRBJ2-6; v_call: TRBV6-1; cdr3_nt: TGTGCCAGCAGTGAGACTGACTCTGGGGCCAACGTCCTGACTTTC; cdr3_aa: CASSETDSGANVLTF
d_call: NA; clone_size: NA; j_call: TRBJ2-7; v_call: TRBV28; cdr3_nt: TGTGCCAGCAGTTTATATTCAGGTTCCACCTACGAGCAGTACTTC; cdr3_aa: CASSLYSGSTYEQYF
d_call: TRBD2; clone_size: NA; j_call: TRBJ2-5; v_call: TRBV7-9; cdr3_nt: TGTGCCAGCAGCTTATCGGCGGGAGGGGGAGAGACCCAGTACTTC; cdr3_aa: CASSLSAGGGETQYF